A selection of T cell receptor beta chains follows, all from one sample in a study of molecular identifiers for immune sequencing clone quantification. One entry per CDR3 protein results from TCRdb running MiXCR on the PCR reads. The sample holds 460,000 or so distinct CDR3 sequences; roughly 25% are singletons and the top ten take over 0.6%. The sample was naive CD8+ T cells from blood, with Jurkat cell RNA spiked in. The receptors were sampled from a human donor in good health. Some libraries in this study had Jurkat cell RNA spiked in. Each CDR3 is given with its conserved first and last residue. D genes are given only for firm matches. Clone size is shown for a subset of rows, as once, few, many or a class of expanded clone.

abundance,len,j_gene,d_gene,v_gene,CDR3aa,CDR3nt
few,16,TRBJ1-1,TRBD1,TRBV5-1,CASSTGQGERDTEAFF,TGCGCCAGCAGCACCGGACAGGGCGAGAGGGACACTGAAGCTTTCTTT
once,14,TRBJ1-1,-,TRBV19,CASSWAGDSTEAFF,TGTGCCAGTAGTTGGGCAGGGGATTCCACTGAAGCTTTCTTT
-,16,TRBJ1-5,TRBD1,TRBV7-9,CASSLAWGQYNQPQHF,TGTGCCAGCAGCTTAGCGTGGGGACAGTACAATCAGCCCCAGCATTTT
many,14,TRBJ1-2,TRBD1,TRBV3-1,CASSPDRVDYGYTF,TGTGCCAGCAGCCCGGACAGGGTTGACTATGGCTACACCTTC
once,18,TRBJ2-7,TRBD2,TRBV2,CASSELKSAGTSDYEQHF,TGTGCCAGCAGTGAATTGAAAAGCGCCGGGACTAGCGATTACGAGCAGCACTTC
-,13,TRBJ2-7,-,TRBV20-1,CSASGTPTYEQYF,TGCAGTGCTAGTGGGACACCCACCTACGAGCAGTACTTC
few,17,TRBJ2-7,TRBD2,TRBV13,CASSSGLAGISSYEQYF,TGTGCCAGCAGCTCGGGACTAGCGGGAATCAGCTCCTACGAGCAGTACTTC
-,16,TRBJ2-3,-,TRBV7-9,CASSLAPGEITDTQYF,TGTGCCAGCAGCTTAGCTCCAGGAGAGATCACAGATACGCAGTATTTT
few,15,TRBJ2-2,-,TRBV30,CAWSRRPSNTGELFF,TGTGCCTGGAGTAGGAGGCCGTCGAACACCGGGGAGCTGTTTTTT
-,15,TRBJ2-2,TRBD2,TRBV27,CASSFLLAGAGELFF,TGTGCCAGCAGTTTCTTGCTAGCGGGAGCCGGGGAGCTGTTTTTT
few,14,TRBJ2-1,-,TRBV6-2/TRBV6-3,CASKANGVNNEQFF,TGTGCCAGCAAAGCGAACGGGGTGAACAATGAGCAGTTCTTC
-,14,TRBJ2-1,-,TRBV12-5,CASGLEGRPHEQFF,TGTGCTAGTGGTTTGGAAGGACGGCCCCATGAGCAGTTCTTC
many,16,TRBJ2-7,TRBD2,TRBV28,CASSPIAGGPRYEQYF,TGTGCCAGCAGCCCTATTGCGGGAGGGCCTAGGTACGAGCAGTACTTC
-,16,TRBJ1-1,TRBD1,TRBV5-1,CASSLSQGARDTEAFF,TGCGCCAGCAGCTTGTCGCAGGGGGCTAGGGACACTGAAGCTTTCTTT
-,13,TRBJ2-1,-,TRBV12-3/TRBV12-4,CASSLSLNNEQFF,TGTGCCAGCAGTTTAAGTCTTAACAATGAGCAGTTCTTC
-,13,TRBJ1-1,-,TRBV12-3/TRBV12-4,CASSLSIGTEASF,TGTGCCAGCAGTCTCTCAATTGGCACTGAAGCTTCCTTT
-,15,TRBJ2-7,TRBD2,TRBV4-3,CASSQDVGGSYEQYF,TGCGCCAGCAGCCAAGATGTCGGGGGGTCCTACGAGCAGTACTTC
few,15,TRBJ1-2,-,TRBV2,CASSVTQLNDYGYTF,TGTGCCAGCAGTGTGACACAGCTAAATGACTATGGCTACACCTTC
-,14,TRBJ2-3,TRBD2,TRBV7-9,CASSATLAADTQYF,TGTGCCAGCAGCGCTACACTAGCGGCAGATACGCAGTATTTT
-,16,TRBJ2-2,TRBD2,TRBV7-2,CASSARLAGVAGELFF,TGTGCCAGCAGCGCCCGACTAGCGGGAGTCGCCGGGGAGCTGTTTTTT
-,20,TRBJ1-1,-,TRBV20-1,CSARDPARLHGFGSDPEAFF,TGCAGTGCTAGAGATCCGGCCCGCCTCCATGGATTTGGTTCGGACCCTGAAGCTTTCTTT
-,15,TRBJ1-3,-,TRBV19,CASFPDRSSGNTIYF,TGTGCCAGTTTTCCAGACAGAAGCTCTGGAAACACCATATATTTT
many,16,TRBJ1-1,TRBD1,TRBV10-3,CAIRAINLDRGSEAFF,TGTGCCATCAGGGCTATTAACTTGGACAGGGGCTCTGAAGCTTTCTTT
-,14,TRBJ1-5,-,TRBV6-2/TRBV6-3,CASSYSREPQPQHF,TGTGCCAGCAGTTATAGCCGGGAACCCCAGCCCCAGCATTTT
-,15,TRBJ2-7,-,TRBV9,CASSVTGGVAYEQYF,TGTGCCAGCAGCGTGACTGGAGGGGTTGCCTACGAGCAGTACTTC
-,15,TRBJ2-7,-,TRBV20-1,CSARGRTPQPSEQYF,TGCAGTGCTAGAGGAAGGACTCCACAGCCCTCCGAGCAGTACTTC
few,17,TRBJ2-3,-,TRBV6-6,CASSPLGVAGVADTQYF,TGTGCCAGCAGTCCCCTCGGGGTAGCAGGGGTGGCAGATACGCAGTATTTT
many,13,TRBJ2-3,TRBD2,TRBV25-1,CASSGGGPDTQYF,TGTGCCAGCAGTGGGGGGGGTCCAGATACGCAGTATTTT
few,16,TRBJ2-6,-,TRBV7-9,CTSSQGYRSGANVLTF,TGTACCAGCAGCCAAGGGTACCGGTCTGGGGCCAACGTCCTGACTTTC
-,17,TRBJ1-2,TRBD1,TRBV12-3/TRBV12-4,CATSISTGQGTNYGYTF,TGTGCCACTTCCATCTCAACGGGACAGGGGACCAACTATGGCTACACCTTC
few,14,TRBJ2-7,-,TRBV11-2,CASSGARAAYEQYF,TGTGCCAGCAGCGGAGCTAGGGCCGCCTACGAGCAGTACTTC
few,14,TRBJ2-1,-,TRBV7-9,CASRTGPGRNEQFF,TGTGCCAGCCGAACCGGCCCGGGCCGGAATGAGCAGTTCTTC
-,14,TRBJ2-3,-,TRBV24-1,CATSDPAATDTQYF,TGTGCCACCAGTGACCCCGCAGCCACAGATACGCAGTATTTT
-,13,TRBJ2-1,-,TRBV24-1,CATSDQPGARRFF,TGTGCCACCAGTGACCAACCCGGGGCTAGGAGGTTCTTC
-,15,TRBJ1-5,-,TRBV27,CASRPGGPGNQPQHF,TGTGCCAGCAGGCCAGGAGGGCCGGGCAATCAGCCCCAGCATTTT
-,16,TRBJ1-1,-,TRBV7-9,CASSPGGGAPNTEAFF,TGTGCCAGCAGCCCTGGCGGGGGGGCGCCGAACACTGAAGCTTTCTTT
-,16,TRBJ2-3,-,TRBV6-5,CASSTLGLSFTGTQYF,TGTGCCAGCAGCACTCTGGGGTTGTCCTTCACAGGTACGCAGTATTTT
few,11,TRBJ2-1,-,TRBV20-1,CSAMQNNEQFF,TGCAGTGCTATGCAGAACAATGAGCAGTTCTTC
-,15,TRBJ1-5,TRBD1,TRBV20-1,CSASLIGQGIQPQHF,TGCAGTGCTAGTTTAATTGGACAGGGTATTCAGCCCCAGCATTTT
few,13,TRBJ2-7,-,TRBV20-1,CSARGQGTYEQYF,TGCAGTGCTAGAGGGCAAGGCACCTACGAGCAGTACTTC
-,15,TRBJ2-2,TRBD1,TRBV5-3,CASSYGQVSAGELFF,TGTGCCAGCAGCTATGGACAGGTGTCGGCCGGGGAGCTGTTTTTT
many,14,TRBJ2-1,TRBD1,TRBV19,CASSSRTGYYEQFF,TGTGCCAGTAGTTCAAGGACAGGTTACTATGAGCAGTTCTTC
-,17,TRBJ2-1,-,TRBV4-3,CASSQVNGLGFYNEQFF,TGCGCCAGCAGCCAGGTCAACGGCCTTGGATTCTACAATGAGCAGTTCTTC
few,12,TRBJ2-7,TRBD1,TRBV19,CASIRTGGEQYF,TGTGCCAGTATCCGGACAGGGGGTGAGCAGTACTTC
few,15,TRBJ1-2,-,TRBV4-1,CASSQVLGEGYGYTF,TGCGCCAGCAGCCAAGTTCTAGGGGAGGGCTATGGCTACACCTTC
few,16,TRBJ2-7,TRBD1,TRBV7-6,CASSLAQGALAYEQYF,TGTGCCAGCAGCTTAGCGCAGGGGGCGCTTGCCTACGAGCAGTACTTC
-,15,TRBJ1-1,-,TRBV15,CATSRETGGGTEAFF,TGTGCCACCAGCAGGGAAACTGGGGGGGGTACTGAAGCTTTCTTT
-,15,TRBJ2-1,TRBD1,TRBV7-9,CASSLGDRENNEQFF,TGTGCCAGCAGCTTGGGGGACAGGGAAAACAATGAGCAGTTCTTC
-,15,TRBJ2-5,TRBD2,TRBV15,CATSRPASGIETQYF,TGTGCCACCAGCAGACCTGCTAGCGGGATTGAGACCCAGTACTTC
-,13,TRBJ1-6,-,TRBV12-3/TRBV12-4,CACSLTGNSPLHF,TGTGCCTGCAGCCTCACAGGGAATTCACCCCTCCACTTT
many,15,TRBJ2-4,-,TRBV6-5,CASSTTEIAKNIQYF,TGTGCCAGCAGCACCACCGAGATAGCCAAAAACATTCAGTACTTC
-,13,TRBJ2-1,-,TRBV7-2,CASSLLGYNGQFF,TGTGCCAGCAGCTTACTAGGCTACAATGGGCAGTTCTTC
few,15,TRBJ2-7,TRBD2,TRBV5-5,CASSLAYLGRAEQYF,TGTGCCAGCAGCTTGGCCTATCTTGGGAGGGCTGAGCAGTACTTC
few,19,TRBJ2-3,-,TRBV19,CASSIDPPLRRGGTDTQYF,TGTGCCAGTAGTATAGACCCACCACTGCGCAGGGGAGGCACAGATACGCAGTATTTT
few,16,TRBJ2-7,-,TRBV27,CASSLSLGWSSYEQYF,TGTGCCAGCAGTTTAAGCCTAGGATGGAGCTCCTACGAGCAGTACTTC